One T cell receptor (beta chain) is described in this entry. This sample stems from a study of blood T cell repertoires in COVID-19. V lost 6 bases, J lost 6 bases, and 11 bases stayed unmatched. The CDR3 is made up of 15 amino acids. CDR1 is MNHEY and CDR2 is SVGAGI in the germline V gene. Method: immunoSEQ multiplex PCR; TCRdb's copy keeps in-frame clones and lacks some. The table lists some 38,000 clones, just over 90% of them singletons. Material: peripheral blood. This sequence joins TRBV6-5 and TRBJ1-2; 9 nucleotides line up with TRBD1. The clonotype was recovered from a man aged 45-60 years with active COVID-19. CDR3 residues: CASSGQGPKGDGYTF. In DNA form, the CDR3 reads TGTGCCAGCAGCGGACAGGGGCCTAAAGGAGATGGCTACACCTTC.